This T cell receptor beta chain is drawn from a study of beta chain features in type 1 diabetes. Findings and limits, study-wide: Moderate yet significant TCRB CDR3 shortening was seen in Type 1 diabetes patients in all four CD4+ subsets.

By share, this clone counts as medium-sized (0.01 to 0.1%). As yet, its antigen is unknown. The trim removed 4 bases at V and 6 bases at J, leaving 7 bases unmatched. The CDR3 totals 15 residues. Germline V gives CDR1 SGHRS, CDR2 YFSETQ. The investigators reverse transcribed all of the isolated RNA, so they sequenced expressed TCRB transcripts. Data came from immunoSEQ multiplex PCR; TCRdb stores just in-frame clones and leaves some out. This table has about 28,000 clones, around three fifths appearing once. The chain has TRBV5-1 and TRBJ2-7; 13 bases align to TRBD2. The material sequenced was Tregs from blood. The receptor was isolated from a woman in her twenties or thirties with type 1 diabetes. CDR3 coding DNA: TGCGCCAGCAGCCCAGGACTAGCGGGAGTTCGCGAGCAGTACTTC. Encoded protein: CASSPGLAGVREQYF.